This TCR beta chain appears in the sequencing data of a study of early T cells in non-severe SARS-CoV-2 infection. Unique molecular identifiers were affixed to single, distinct cDNA molecules. MiXCR was run by TCRdb on the 5' RACE reads, yielding one entry per CDR3 protein. Of 50,000 to 60,000 distinct CDR3 sequences in the sample, about 6.2% were seen once. Trimming took 5 bases from V and 0 from J, leaving 20 bases between them. Germline V gene lookup returns CDR1 LNHDA and CDR2 SQIVND (reference sequence). The CDR3 is 17 residues long. This clonotype appeared many times. This chain links TRBV19 with TRBJ2-7; D possibly uses TRBD1 or TRBD2 (5 bases each). The receptor was isolated from an adult who was a healthcare worker with PCR-confirmed SARS-CoV-2 infection or an uninfected control (not recorded which). The sequenced sample consisted of whole blood. CDR3 coding DNA: TGTGCCAGTAGTCGCAAAGGGACGGGCGAAGGCTCCTACGAGCAGTACTTC. This sequence encodes CASSRKGTGEGSYEQYF.